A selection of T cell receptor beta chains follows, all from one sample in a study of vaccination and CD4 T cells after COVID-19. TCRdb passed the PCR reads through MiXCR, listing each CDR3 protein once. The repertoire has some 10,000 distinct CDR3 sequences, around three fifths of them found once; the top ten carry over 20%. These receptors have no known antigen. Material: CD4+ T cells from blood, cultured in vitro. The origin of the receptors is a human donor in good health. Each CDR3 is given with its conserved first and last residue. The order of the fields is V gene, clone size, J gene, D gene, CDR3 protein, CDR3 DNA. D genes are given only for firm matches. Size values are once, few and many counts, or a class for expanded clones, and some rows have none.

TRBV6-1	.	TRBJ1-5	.	CASSELWGGNQPQHF	TGTGCCAGCAGTGAGCTATGGGGTGGCAATCAGCCCCAGCATTTT
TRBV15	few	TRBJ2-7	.	CATSGGRNFEQYF	TGTGCCACCAGCGGGGGACGGAACTTCGAGCAGTACTTC
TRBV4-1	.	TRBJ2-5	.	CASSHRLGETQYF	TGCGCCAGCAGCCACAGGTTGGGGGAGACCCAGTACTTC
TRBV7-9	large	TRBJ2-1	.	CASSLKNEQFF	TGTGCCAGCAGCTTGAAGAATGAGCAGTTCTTC
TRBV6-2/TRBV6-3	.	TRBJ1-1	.	CASSYGGVVTEAFF	TGTGCCAGCAGTTACGGGGGCGTGGTGACTGAAGCTTTCTTT
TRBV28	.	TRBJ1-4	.	CASSLRTSEKLFF	TGTGCCAGCAGCCTCAGAACAAGTGAAAAACTGTTTTTT
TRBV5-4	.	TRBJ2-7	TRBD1	CASSLQGQGYSYEQYF	TGTGCCAGCAGCTTGCAGGGACAGGGATACTCCTACGAGCAGTACTTC
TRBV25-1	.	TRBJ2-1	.	CASSEGVLVVEQFF	TGTGCCAGCAGTGAAGGCGTGCTAGTCGTTGAGCAGTTCTTC
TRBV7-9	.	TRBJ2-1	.	CASKNSYNEQFF	TGTGCCAGCAAAAACTCCTACAATGAGCAGTTCTTC
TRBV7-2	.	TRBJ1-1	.	CASSQRGMNTEAFF	TGTGCCAGCAGCCAGAGGGGTATGAACACTGAAGCTTTCTTT
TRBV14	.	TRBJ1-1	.	CASTPGPPGTEAFF	TGTGCCAGCACACCGGGCCCCCCGGGGACTGAAGCTTTCTTT
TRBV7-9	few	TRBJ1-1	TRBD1	CASSSDREGAFF	TGTGCCAGCAGCTCCGACAGGGAGGGGGCTTTCTTT
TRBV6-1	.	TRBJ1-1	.	CASSPPGGSAEAFF	TGTGCCAGCAGCCCCCCAGGAGGGAGCGCTGAAGCTTTCTTT
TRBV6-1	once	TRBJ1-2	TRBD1	CASRPGQGSYGYTF	TGTGCCAGCAGGCCGGGACAGGGGTCCTATGGCTACACCTTC
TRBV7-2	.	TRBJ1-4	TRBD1	CASSLGPTGATNEKLFF	TGTGCCAGCAGCTTAGGGCCGACAGGGGCAACTAATGAAAAACTGTTTTTT
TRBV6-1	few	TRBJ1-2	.	CASSENRGGGYTF	TGTGCCAGCAGTGAAAACAGAGGAGGGGGCTACACCTTC
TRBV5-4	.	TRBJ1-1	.	CASSLIGRGTEAFF	TGTGCCAGCAGCTTGATTGGCAGGGGCACTGAAGCTTTCTTT
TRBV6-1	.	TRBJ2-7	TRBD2	CASRSGLAGYEQYF	TGTGCCAGCAGATCGGGACTAGCGGGATACGAGCAGTACTTC
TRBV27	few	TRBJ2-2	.	CASRQLQDTGELFF	TGTGCCAGCAGACAACTCCAGGACACCGGGGAGCTGTTTTTT
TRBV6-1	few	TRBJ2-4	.	CASITDAAAKNIQYF	TGTGCCAGCATCACCGACGCGGCCGCCAAAAACATTCAGTACTTC
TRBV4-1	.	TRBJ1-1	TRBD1	CASSQDRDRRNTEAFF	TGCGCCAGCAGCCAAGACCGGGACAGGAGGAACACTGAAGCTTTCTTT
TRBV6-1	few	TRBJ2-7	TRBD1	CASGDSPDRGEQYF	TGTGCCAGCGGAGACTCTCCGGACAGGGGTGAGCAGTACTTC
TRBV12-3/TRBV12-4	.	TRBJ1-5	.	CASTVRRNNQPQHF	TGTGCCAGCACCGTTCGCCGGAACAATCAGCCCCAGCATTTT
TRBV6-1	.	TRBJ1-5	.	CASSPTGLQPQHF	TGTGCCAGCAGTCCCACAGGGTTGCAGCCCCAGCATTTT
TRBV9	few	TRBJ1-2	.	CASSVDSGGTYGYTF	TGTGCCAGCAGCGTCGATAGTGGGGGGACTTATGGCTACACCTTC
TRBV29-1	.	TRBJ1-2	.	CSVEDSTYGYTF	TGCAGCGTTGAGGACAGTACCTATGGCTACACCTTC
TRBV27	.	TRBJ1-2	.	CTSSLFGVCGYTF	TGCACCAGCAGTTTATTTGGGGTGTGTGGCTACACCTTC
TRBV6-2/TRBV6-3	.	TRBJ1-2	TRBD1	CAISKGAGYGYTF	TGTGCCATCTCCAAGGGGGCAGGCTATGGCTACACCTTC
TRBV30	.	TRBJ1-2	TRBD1	CAWIIQGAGGYTF	TGTGCCTGGATTATACAGGGGGCAGGGGGCTACACCTTC
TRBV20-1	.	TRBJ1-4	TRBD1	CSASRSGGTNEKLFF	TGCAGTGCTAGCAGGTCAGGGGGCACTAATGAAAAACTGTTTTTT
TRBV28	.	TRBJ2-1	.	CASNPRGAGSYNEQFF	TGTGCCAGCAACCCTCGCGGAGCAGGGTCCTACAATGAGCAGTTCTTC
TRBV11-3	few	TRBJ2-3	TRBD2	CASSLSGSTDTQYF	TGTGCCAGCAGTCTTAGCGGGAGCACAGATACGCAGTATTTT
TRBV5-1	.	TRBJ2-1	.	CASSYNRVSYNEQFF	TGCGCCAGCAGCTACAACAGGGTCTCCTACAATGAGCAGTTCTTC
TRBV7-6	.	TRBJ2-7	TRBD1	CASSFDRGLGEQYF	TGTGCCAGCAGCTTTGACAGGGGGCTCGGAGAGCAGTACTTC